The rows below give T cell receptor beta chains drawn from one sample of a study of vaccination and CD4 T cells after COVID-19. TCRdb ran MiXCR on the PCR reads and lists one entry per CDR3 protein. The sample contains about 4,300 distinct CDR3 sequences, roughly 63% of which appear only once. Antigen specificity for these receptors is unknown. Sequencing was done on a sample of CD4+ T cells from blood, cultured in vitro. The receptors originated from a human donor in good health. CDR3s include the opening cysteine and the closing phenylalanine or tryptophan. A D gene is named only where the DNA matches it firmly. Some rows have no size entry. The others give once, few or many, or a class for an expanded clone.

J gene | clone size | D gene | V gene | CDR3 DNA | CDR3 protein
TRBJ1-5 | few | TRBD1 | TRBV2 | TGTGCCAGCGGAACAGGGGCCGGGCCCCAGCATTTT | CASGTGAGPQHF
TRBJ1-4 | NA | TRBD1 | TRBV20-1 | TGCAGTCTTCTAGACAGGGGGACAGAAAAACTGTTTTTT | CSLLDRGTEKLFF
TRBJ2-3 | NA | NA | TRBV5-1 | TGCGCCAGCACCGAGGCGGCAGCAGATACGCAGTATTTT | CASTEAAADTQYF
TRBJ2-7 | NA | TRBD2 | TRBV27 | TGTGCCAGCACACCAGCGGGACTAGACTTCCACGAGCAGTACTTC | CASTPAGLDFHEQYF
TRBJ1-2 | NA | TRBD1 | TRBV6-5 | TGTGCCAGCAGTTACTCTTGGACAGGGAATAACTATGGCTACACCTTC | CASSYSWTGNNYGYTF
TRBJ2-2 | few | NA | TRBV19 | TGTGCCAGTAGTCGACAGGAGAACACCGGGGAGCTGTTTTTT | CASSRQENTGELFF
TRBJ2-5 | medium-sized | NA | TRBV12-3/TRBV12-4 | TGTGCCAGCAGTCTGGCCATAAAAGAGACCCAGTACTTC | CASSLAIKETQYF
TRBJ1-5 | NA | NA | TRBV30 | TGTGCCTGGAGTCGCGGCAGACTTAGCAATCAGCCCCAGCATTTT | CAWSRGRLSNQPQHF
TRBJ1-1 | few | TRBD1 | TRBV19 | TGTGCCAGTAGTATGAGAGGGGACAGGGTAACTGAAGCTTTCTTT | CASSMRGDRVTEAFF
TRBJ1-5 | few | NA | TRBV7-2 | TGTGCCAGCAGCGGGGGGGCCAGCGGAGTAAACCAGCCCCAGCATTTT | CASSGGASGVNQPQHF
TRBJ2-7 | NA | NA | TRBV28 | TGTGCCAGCACTAAGGAGACCCACACCTACGAGCAGTACTTC | CASTKETHTYEQYF
TRBJ2-7 | hyperexpanded | TRBD1 | TRBV6-1 | TGTGCCAGCGGGACAGGTAACTACGAGCAGTACTTC | CASGTGNYEQYF
TRBJ2-7 | few | TRBD2 | TRBV29-1 | TGCAGCACCTCAGGGGCTAGCGGGAGTTTTGGTTCCTACGAGCAGTACTTC | CSTSGASGSFGSYEQYF
TRBJ2-3 | few | NA | TRBV20-1 | TGCAGTGCTCCGAAAAGTGGGGGCACAGATACGCAGTATTTT | CSAPKSGGTDTQYF
TRBJ1-1 | once | NA | TRBV19 | TGTGCCAGTAGTAGGGTCGCGGTTTTGAACACTGAAGCTTTCTTT | CASSRVAVLNTEAFF
TRBJ1-1 | NA | NA | TRBV24-1 | TGTGCCACCTTTGGAGGGATGGCTTTCTTT | CATFGGMAFF
TRBJ2-3 | NA | NA | TRBV7-2 | TGTGCCAGCAGCTTCTCCGGGACCTCAAAGGATACGCAGTATTTT | CASSFSGTSKDTQYF